Listed below are T cell receptor beta chains from one sample, sequenced in a study of cytomegalovirus exposure and HLA in healthy donors. Sequenced by immunoSEQ multiplex PCR; TCRdb stores in-frame clones only, minus some. The sample lists 150,000 to 180,000 clones; 79% were seen once. Sequenced: PBMCs. Receptors originate from a man aged 30 to 39 in good health and CMV-seropositive. The CDR3 runs from the conserved cysteine through the conserved F or W.

V	J	CDR3
TRBV19	TRBJ2-3	CASSISSRLGPNSTDTQYF
TRBV18	TRBJ2-5	CASSPPSGGADETQYF
TRBV11-1	TRBJ2-6	CASSNQGWGGSSGANVLTF
TRBV2	TRBJ1-1	CASRKAGANTEAFF
TRBV5-1	TRBJ1-2	CASSPGQGYGYTF
TRBV9	TRBJ1-1	CASSPRRETEAFF
TRBV30	TRBJ1-5	CAWGMGNQPQHF
TRBV28	TRBJ1-2	CASSLAGLQGARGYGYTF
TRBV2	TRBJ2-1	CASGASGHSSYNEQFF
TRBV19	TRBJ1-5	CASSRENGNSNQPQHF
TRBV5-6	TRBJ2-2	CASSFMGAGELFF
TRBV5-1	TRBJ2-2	CASSRDRANTGELFF
TRBV19	TRBJ1-2	CCTGHLYGYTF
TRBV2	TRBJ2-2	CASNPQGSTGELFF
TRBV11-3	TRBJ2-7	CASSLGPWRLGDSNYEQYF
TRBV9	TRBJ1-3	CASSVGGTSGNTIYF
TRBV7-9	TRBJ2-7	CASSLHSSYEQYF
TRBV7-3	TRBJ2-7	CASSPQGRYEQYF
TRBV19	TRBJ2-2	CASVLAGTNTGELFF
TRBV6-1	TRBJ1-1	CASSEQGNTEAFF
TRBV7-3	TRBJ1-6	CAIQPPGGLNSPLHF
TRBV6-5	TRBJ2-5	CASSYVRWSETQYF
TRBV6-6	TRBJ2-5	CASSRGGGSQETQYF
TRBV7-3	TRBJ1-1	CASRNSNTEAFF
TRBV5-4	TRBJ2-7	CASSLTGVARDEQYF
TRBV6-5	TRBJ2-5	CASRGRGVAKTQYF
TRBV9	TRBJ2-7	CASSGTGTGHYEQYF
TRBV19	TRBJ1-1	CASSIGGSEAFF
TRBV27	TRBJ1-1	CASSLQGGNTEAFF
TRBV18	TRBJ1-1	CASSPPETVSTEAFF
TRBV7-9	TRBJ1-2	CASSRTGFDYGYTF
TRBV11-3	TRBJ2-1	CASSLSGFYNEQFF
TRBV11-3	TRBJ2-3	CASSSRLAGSADTQYF
TRBV4-2	TRBJ2-1	CASSPTGQVNEQFF
TRBV28	TRBJ1-3	CASGPTGNTIYF
TRBV19	TRBJ1-1	CASIEGAHTEAFF
TRBV19	TRBJ2-7	CASSSRAYEQYF
TRBV19	TRBJ1-1	CASSGPTGGTEAFF